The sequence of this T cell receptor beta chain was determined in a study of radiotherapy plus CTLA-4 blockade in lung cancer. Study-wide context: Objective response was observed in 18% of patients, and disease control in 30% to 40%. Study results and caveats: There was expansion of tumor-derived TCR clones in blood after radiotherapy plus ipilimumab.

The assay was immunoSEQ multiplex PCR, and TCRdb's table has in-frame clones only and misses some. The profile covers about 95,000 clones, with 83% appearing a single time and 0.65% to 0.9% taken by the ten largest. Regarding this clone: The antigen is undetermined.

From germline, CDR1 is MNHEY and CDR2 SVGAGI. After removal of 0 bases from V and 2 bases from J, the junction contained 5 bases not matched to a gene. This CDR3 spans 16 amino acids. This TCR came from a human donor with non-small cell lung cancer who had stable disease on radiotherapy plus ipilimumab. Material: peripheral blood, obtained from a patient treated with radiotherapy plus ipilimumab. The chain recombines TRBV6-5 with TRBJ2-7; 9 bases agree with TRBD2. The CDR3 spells CASSYSGLAGTYEQYF. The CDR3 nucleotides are TGTGCCAGCAGTTACTCGGGGCTAGCGGGAACCTACGAGCAGTACTTC.